This is a list of T cell receptor beta chains from one sample in a study of beta chain features in type 1 diabetes. Sequencing used immunoSEQ multiplex PCR; TCRdb keeps in-frame clones, though not all of them. The sample records about 300,000 clones, approximately 12% being singletons. Sequencing was done on a sample of naive CD4+ T cells from blood. The receptors come from a woman aged 18-29 years with type 1 diabetes. CDR3s include the opening cysteine and the closing phenylalanine or tryptophan. Each record gives: V gene, clone size, D gene, J gene, CDR3 protein, CDR3 DNA. D genes are given only for firm matches. Expanded clones are given a class, and other clones once, few, many or no size at all.

TRBV5-4	-	TRBD2	TRBJ2-1	CASSYIAGGYYNEQFF	TGTGCCAGCAGCTACATAGCGGGAGGTTACTACAATGAGCAGTTCTTC
TRBV5-1	-	-	TRBJ2-5	CASSLGGYKETQYF	TGCGCCAGCAGCTTAGGGGGATATAAAGAGACCCAGTACTTC
TRBV7-2	-	TRBD1	TRBJ1-1	CASSLRGVNTEAFF	TGTGCCAGCAGCCTCAGGGGGGTGAACACTGAAGCTTTCTTT
TRBV30	-	-	TRBJ2-3	CAWSLQGTDTQYF	TGTGCCTGGAGTCTACAGGGCACAGATACGCAGTATTTT
TRBV2	-	-	TRBJ2-2	CASSVEENTGELFF	TGTGCCAGCAGTGTGGAGGAGAACACCGGGGAGCTGTTTTTT
TRBV5-6	few	-	TRBJ1-2	CASSLASGGYTF	TGTGCCAGCAGCTTGGCCTCGGGAGGCTACACCTTC
TRBV7-9	few	-	TRBJ2-3	CASSLGGQTDTQYF	TGTGCCAGCAGCTTAGGCGGACAGACAGATACGCAGTATTTT
TRBV7-2	-	TRBD2	TRBJ2-1	CASSTPTSGPSYNEQFF	TGTGCCAGCAGCACCCCGACTAGCGGCCCATCCTACAATGAGCAGTTCTTC
TRBV5-1	-	TRBD1	TRBJ2-5	CASSGGQGPETQYF	TGCGCCAGCAGCGGGGGACAGGGGCCAGAGACCCAGTACTTC
TRBV13	-	-	TRBJ1-1	CASSYRRGENTEAFF	TGTGCCAGCAGCTACCGGCGGGGGGAGAACACTGAAGCTTTCTTT
TRBV11-2	-	TRBD1	TRBJ2-1	CASSSLNRDRVNEQFF	TGTGCCAGCAGCTCCCTGAACCGGGACAGGGTAAATGAGCAGTTCTTC
TRBV4-3	many	TRBD2	TRBJ2-5	CASSQSGGRPETQYF	TGCGCCAGCAGCCAATCAGGCGGGAGGCCAGAGACCCAGTACTTC
TRBV5-1	-	-	TRBJ2-1	CASSEGGGGEQFF	TGCGCCAGCAGTGAAGGGGGGGGTGGTGAGCAGTTCTTC
TRBV2	-	-	TRBJ2-5	CASNRQTQETQYF	TGTGCCAGCAATAGACAGACCCAAGAGACCCAGTACTTC
TRBV4-3	few	-	TRBJ2-5	CASSQDQGETQYF	TGCGCCAGCAGCCAAGATCAGGGAGAGACCCAGTACTTC
TRBV6-5	-	TRBD1	TRBJ1-1	CASSYTGEMNTEAFF	TGTGCCAGCAGTTACACAGGGGAGATGAACACTGAAGCTTTCTTT
TRBV5-4	few	-	TRBJ2-2	CASSSGGTGPTGELFF	TGTGCCAGCAGCTCCGGGGGGACAGGACCCACGGGGGAGCTGTTTTTT
TRBV18	-	-	TRBJ2-1	CASSPPYGGAGDEQFF	TGTGCCAGCTCACCACCATACGGGGGAGCGGGCGATGAGCAGTTCTTC
TRBV25-1	few	-	TRBJ2-2	CASRQTGTGELFF	TGTGCCAGCCGACAGACAGGAACCGGGGAGCTGTTTTTT
TRBV30	-	TRBD2	TRBJ2-3	CAGTLSGSDTQYF	TGTGCCGGGACACTAAGCGGGAGTGATACGCAGTATTTT
TRBV30	-	-	TRBJ2-6	CAWSVLFVSGANVLTF	TGTGCCTGGAGTGTACTTTTCGTGTCTGGGGCCAACGTCCTGACTTTC
TRBV30	-	-	TRBJ2-7	CAWSSGITYEQYF	TGTGCCTGGAGTTCAGGGATAACCTACGAGCAGTACTTC
TRBV4-2	few	-	TRBJ2-7	CASSQDYGSSYEQYF	TGTGCCAGCAGCCAAGATTATGGCAGCTCCTACGAGCAGTACTTC
TRBV19	-	-	TRBJ2-1	CASSIQQGSWDEQFF	TGTGCCAGTAGTATTCAGCAGGGATCTTGGGATGAGCAGTTCTTC
TRBV6-5	-	-	TRBJ1-2	CASSSSWTVRNYGYTF	TGTGCCAGCAGTTCCAGTTGGACAGTCCGAAACTATGGCTACACCTTC
TRBV28	-	TRBD1	TRBJ2-7	CASSSGQGAYEQYF	TGTGCCAGCAGTTCAGGACAGGGGGCCTACGAGCAGTACTTC
TRBV5-1	-	-	TRBJ2-3	CASSLVQAPTDTQYF	TGCGCCAGCAGCTTGGTGCAGGCCCCCACAGATACGCAGTATTTT
TRBV19	-	TRBD1	TRBJ1-2	CASKVTTGANYGYTF	TGTGCCAGTAAGGTAACAACAGGGGCGAACTATGGCTACACCTTC
TRBV18	-	TRBD1	TRBJ2-3	CASSQRVGQGADTQYF	TGTGCCAGCTCACAGCGAGTGGGACAGGGCGCAGATACGCAGTATTTT